This T cell receptor beta chain was obtained from a study of PD-1 blockade in classical Hodgkin lymphoma. Study-wide results and limits: The study found that TCR diversity rose significantly by C4D1 in CD4+ but not CD8+ cells.

Trimming took 5 bases from V and 3 from J, leaving 14 bases between them. There are 14 residues in the CDR3. Germline values: CDR1 KGHSH, CDR2 LQKENI. TCRdb keeps only in-frame clones here, not all; method: immunoSEQ multiplex PCR. The data show about 4,000 clones, around 77% seen once. The patients all showed relapse after autologous stem cell transplantation, while their brentuximab vedotin exposure varied. Details on this clone: No antigen is known for it.

V gene TRBV18 combines with J gene TRBJ2-7; tentative D call: TRBD1 (6 bases). Source: peripheral blood mononuclear cells (PBMCs), taken at baseline. The source is a human donor with classical Hodgkin lymphoma. CDR3 residues: CASSGGPPIYEQYF. The CDR3 region has the DNA TGTGCCAGCTCAGGGGGCCCCCCGATCTACGAGCAGTACTTC. The entire variable domain, with the rest obtained from reference TRBV18 and TRBJ2-7, is as follows: NAGVMQNPRHLVRRRGQEARLRCSPMKGHSHVYWYRQLPEEGLKFMVYLQKENIIDESGMPKERFSAEFPKEGPSILRIQQVVRGDSAAYFCASSGGPPIYEQYFGPGTRLTVT.